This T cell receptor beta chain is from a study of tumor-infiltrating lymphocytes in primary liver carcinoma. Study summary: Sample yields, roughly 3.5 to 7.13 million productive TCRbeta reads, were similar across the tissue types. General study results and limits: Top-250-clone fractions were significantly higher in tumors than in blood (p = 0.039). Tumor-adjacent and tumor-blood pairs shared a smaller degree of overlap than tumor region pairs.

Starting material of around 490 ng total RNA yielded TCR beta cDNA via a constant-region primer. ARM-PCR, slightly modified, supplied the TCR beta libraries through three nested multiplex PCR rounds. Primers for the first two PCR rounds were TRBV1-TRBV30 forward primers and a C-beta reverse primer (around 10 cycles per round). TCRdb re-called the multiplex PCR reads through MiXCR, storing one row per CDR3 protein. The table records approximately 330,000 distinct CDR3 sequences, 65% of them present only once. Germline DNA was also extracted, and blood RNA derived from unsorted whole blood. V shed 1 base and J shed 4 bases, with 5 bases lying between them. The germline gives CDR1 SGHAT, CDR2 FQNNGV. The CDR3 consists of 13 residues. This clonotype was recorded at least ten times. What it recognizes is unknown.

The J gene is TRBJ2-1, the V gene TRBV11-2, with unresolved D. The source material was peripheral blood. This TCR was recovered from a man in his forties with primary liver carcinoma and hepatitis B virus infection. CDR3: CASSLAQYNEQFF. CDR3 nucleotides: TGTGCCAGCAGCTTAGCGCAGTACAATGAGCAGTTCTTC.